One and the same sample provided the 15 T cell receptor beta chains below, sequenced in a study of molecular identifiers for immune sequencing clone quantification. MiXCR, applied by TCRdb to the PCR reads, yields one record per CDR3 protein. The sample includes 300,000 to 400,000 distinct CDR3 sequences, 20% to 25% seen only once; the top ten take about 0.81%. The sample was naive CD8+ T cells from blood, with Jurkat cell RNA spiked in. The subset is: FACS-sorted CD8+CD4-CCR7+CD45RA+ naive T cells. The receptors shown here come from a human donor in good health. Some libraries in this study had Jurkat cell RNA spiked in.

This clonotype was found many times. The chain couples TRBV28 to TRBJ1-5, with D possibly matching TRBD1 (5 bases). Germline CDR1 MDHEN, CDR2 SYDVKM. The CDR3 spans 13 residues. Trimming shortened V by 3 bases and J by 4 bases, and 7 bases separated the two germline ends. The CDR3 loop is CASSFEGNQPQHF. For the CDR3, the DNA is TGTGCCAGCAGTTTTGAGGGGAATCAGCCCCAGCATTTT.

This clonotype was found many times. V gene TRBV5-4 combines with J gene TRBJ2-3; D call uncertain. This CDR3 contains 15 residues. V lost 0 bases, J lost 4 bases, and 12 bases lay in between. Germline V CDR1 and CDR2: SGHNT, YYREEE (reference sequence). CDR3 in DNA: TGTGCCAGCAGCTTGGCCGGCCCGGGCCCAGATACGCAGTATTTT. Amino acids: CASSLAGPGPDTQYF.

Comments on this clonotype: A much bigger clone sits one base away, suggesting this may be a read error. The chain couples TRBV12-3 or TRBV12-4 to TRBJ1-3, with TRBD1 identical over 8 bases. CDR3 length: 19 amino acids. Germline trimming cut 9 bases from V and 0 bases from J; bases unmatched to any gene: 19. CDR3 DNA: TGTGCCAGTTCCGCGGCGAGACAGGGGCTAATAATCTCTGGAAACACCATATATTTT. Translating it yields CASSAARQGLIISGNTIYF.

V usage is TRBV9 and J usage is TRBJ1-4; no clear D gene. The CDR3 consists of 14 residues. V was clipped by 1 base and J by 4 bases, with 8 bases between them. Germline-derived CDR1 and CDR2 are SGDLS and YYNGEE. CDR3 sequence: CASSVTRSNEKLFF. The CDR3 DNA follows: TGTGCCAGCAGCGTAACGCGGAGTAATGAAAAACTGTTTTTT.

A remark on this clonotype: This may be a read error, as it is one base from a much larger clone. The chain links TRBV14 to TRBJ2-7; 8 nucleotides line up with TRBD2. CDR1 is SGHDN and CDR2 is FVKESK in the germline V gene. Losses at the gene ends were 9 bases for V and 3 bases for J; bases not matched to a gene: 19. The CDR3 extends over 17 amino acids. The CDR3 loop is CARLSLRGTRCIYEQYF. CDR3 nucleotide sequence: TGTGCCAGACTTTCCTTAAGGGGGACTAGATGTATCTACGAGCAGTACTTC. The whole variable domain, remainder taken from reference TRBV14 and TRBJ2-7, is EAGVTQFPSHSVIEKGQTVTLRCDPISGHDNLYWYRRVMGKEIKFLLHFVKESKQDESGMPNNRFLAERTGGTYSTLKVQPAELEDSGVYFCARLSLRGTRCIYEQYFGPGTRLTVT.

V usage is TRBV27 and J usage is TRBJ1-1; 8 bases map to TRBD1. The CDR3 runs to 15 residues. The V gene end was trimmed by 5 bases and the J gene end by 2 bases; junction bases not matched to a gene: 7. Germline CDR1 reads MNHEY; CDR2 reads SMNVEV (reference sequence). The CDR3 loop is CASSPDRGHNTEAFF. CDR3 DNA: TGTGCCAGCAGTCCCGACAGGGGTCATAACACTGAAGCTTTCTTT.

This clonotype was observed many times. The CDR3: CASMQVYNEQFF. In DNA, the CDR3 is TGTGCCAGCATGCAAGTCTACAATGAGCAGTTCTTC. This rearrangement joins TRBV6-1 to TRBJ2-1; no firm D call. The CDR3 totals 12 residues. CDR1 MNHNS and CDR2 SASEGT come from the germline V gene. The V end lost 7 bases, the J end lost 3 bases, and 7 bases lay between the germline ends.

This clonotype was picked up many times. The gene calls are TRBV19 and TRBJ2-3; D uncertain. CDR1 is LNHDA and CDR2 is SQIVND in the germline V gene (reference sequence). Trimming pared 3 bases from V and 2 bases from J, leaving 9 bases between. The length of the CDR3 is 14 residues. The CDR3 DNA sequence: TGTGCCAGTAGTATCTGGACGGACACAGATACGCAGTATTTT. Its translation: CASSIWTDTDTQYF.

This clonotype was picked up many times. This sequence joins TRBV7-9 and TRBJ2-7, with 10 bases that match TRBD1. With 6 bases clipped from V and 5 bases from J, the junction kept 7 bases outside the gene matches. The CDR3 contains 14 residues. Germline lookup yields CDR1 SEHNR and CDR2 FQNEAQ (reference sequence). CDR3 sequence (DNA): TGTGCCAGCAGTCAAACCGGGACAGGGGACGAGCAGTACTTC. This sequence encodes CASSQTGTGDEQYF.

The genes are TRBV11-3 and TRBJ2-1; no definite D call. This CDR3 has 17 amino acids. Germline assignment: CDR1 SGHNT and CDR2 YENEEA. V gave up 1 base and J gave up 0 bases, with 13 bases separating them. The CDR3 sequence is CASSLGVVRSSYNEQFF. As DNA, the CDR3 is TGTGCCAGCAGCTTAGGCGTCGTAAGGAGCTCCTACAATGAGCAGTTCTTC.

This clonotype was found a few times. For the CDR3, the DNA is TGCAGTGCTAGAGATACAGCGGGGTTAGATTACAATGAGCAGTTCTTC. Protein sequence: CSARDTAGLDYNEQFF. The chain employs TRBV20-1 and TRBJ2-1; TRBD2 aligns across 7 bases. V lost 0 bases and J lost 4; bases outside the gene matches: 9. Germline-derived CDR1 and CDR2 are DFQATT and SNEGSKA (reference sequence). The CDR3 sequence is 16 residues long.

V usage is TRBV14 and J usage is TRBJ2-1; D is unclear. This CDR3 is 17 amino acids long. Trimming cost V 4 bases and J 0 bases, with 16 bases left between them. CDR1 and CDR2 (germline): SGHDN, FVKESK. The CDR3 sequence: CASSPRRVNRSYNEQFF. The CDR3, as DNA: TGTGCCAGCAGCCCTCGACGGGTCAACCGCTCCTACAATGAGCAGTTCTTC. Together with reference TRBV14 and TRBJ2-1, the CDR3 gives the full variable domain: EAGVTQFPSHSVIEKGQTVTLRCDPISGHDNLYWYRRVMGKEIKFLLHFVKESKQDESGMPNNRFLAERTGGTYSTLKVQPAELEDSGVYFCASSPRRVNRSYNEQFFGPGTRLTVL.

This clonotype was counted between two and nine times. The rearrangement uses TRBV6-2 or TRBV6-3 and TRBJ1-1; 8 bases fit TRBD1. Germline CDR1 reads MNHEY; CDR2 reads SVGEGT. The CDR3 is made up of 15 amino acids. The V segment lost 0 bases and the J segment 10 bases; nucleotides outside the gene matches: 10. This CDR3 is CASSYSMTGVGVAFF. CDR3 DNA sequence: TGTGCCAGCAGTTACTCGATGACAGGGGTTGGAGTAGCTTTCTTT.

This clonotype showed up many times. This sequence joins TRBV12-3 or TRBV12-4 and TRBJ1-5, with unresolved D. The CDR3 covers 14 residues. The V gene lost 3 bases and the J gene lost 9 bases, with 15 bases spanning the gap. The CDR3 loop is CASSFGVVRWPQHF. Here the CDR3 DNA reads TGTGCCAGCAGTTTCGGGGTAGTTAGGTGGCCCCAGCATTTT.

This clonotype was recorded many times. The chain links TRBV30 to TRBJ1-1; maybe TRBD1 (5 bases). The CDR3 is made up of 14 amino acids. In germline, CDR1 is GTSNPN, CDR2 SVGIG (reference sequence). With 2 bases removed from V and 4 bases from J, the gap between germline ends came to 14 bases. DNA of the CDR3: TGTGCCTGGAGTAAGTCTGGGGGAACCACTGAAGCTTTCTTT. The encoded protein is CAWSKSGGTTEAFF. Combining the CDR3 with reference TRBV30 and TRBJ1-1 gives the whole variable domain SQTIHQWPATLVQPVGSPLSLECTVEGTSNPNLYWYRQAAGRGLQLLFYSVGIGQISSEVPQNLSASRPQDRQFILSSKKLLLSDSGFYLCAWSKSGGTTEAFFGQGTRLTVV.